A selection of T cell receptor beta chains follows, all from one sample in a study of blood T cell repertoires in COVID-19. Assay: immunoSEQ multiplex PCR; the TCRdb copy retains only in-frame clones and omits some. The table lists about 300,000 clones, approximately 89% of them singletons. Sequenced material: peripheral blood. These receptors were collected from a woman aged 25 to 39 who had recovered from COVID-19. Each CDR3 is given with its conserved first and last residue. D genes are given only for firm matches. Clone size is not always given. Where it is, it says once, few, many or a class for expanded clones.

J	D	V	size	CDR3	DNA
TRBJ2-5	.	TRBV5-1	.	CASSLAGETQYF	TGCGCCAGCAGCTTGGCAGGGGAGACCCAGTACTTC
TRBJ1-6	TRBD1	TRBV28	once	CASKTSGQTSPLHF	TGTGCCAGCAAGACCTCGGGACAGACTTCACCCCTCCACTTT
TRBJ2-2	.	TRBV19	.	CASSAGARGTGELFF	TGTGCCAGTAGTGCGGGGGCGCGGGGCACCGGGGAGCTGTTTTTT
TRBJ2-5	TRBD1	TRBV18	.	CASSGTGTQETQYF	TGTGCCAGCTCAGGGACAGGGACGCAGGAGACCCAGTACTTC
TRBJ1-3	TRBD1	TRBV10-3	.	CAISEQGTGGNTIYF	TGTGCCATCAGTGAGCAGGGGACAGGGGGCAACACCATATATTTT
TRBJ2-4	TRBD1	TRBV28	.	CASSEGQGLAKNIQYF	TGTGCCAGCAGTGAGGGACAGGGCCTAGCCAAAAACATTCAGTACTTC
TRBJ1-6	.	TRBV6-1	.	CASSDTIYREPHSSPLHF	TGTGCCAGCAGTGACACGATCTATCGAGAACCCCACAGTTCACCCCTCCACTTT
TRBJ1-1	TRBD1	TRBV2	.	CASTKTGGLTEAFF	TGTGCCAGCACCAAGACAGGGGGCCTAACTGAAGCTTTCTTT
TRBJ1-6	TRBD1	TRBV7-9	.	CASSSYDRATNSPLHF	TGTGCCAGCAGCTCCTATGACAGGGCTACTAATTCACCCCTCCACTTT
TRBJ2-7	.	TRBV28	.	CASSRGYEQYF	TGTGCCAGCTCACGGGGCTACGAGCAGTACTTC
TRBJ2-5	.	TRBV5-7	once	CASSLRGGGQGIQETQYF	TGTGCCAGCAGCTTGCGGGGGGGCGGACAGGGGATACAAGAGACCCAGTACTTC
TRBJ2-5	TRBD1	TRBV11-1	.	CASSLEPGGRGETQYF	TGTGCCAGCAGCTTAGAACCAGGGGGCCGGGGAGAGACCCAGTACTTC
TRBJ1-2	TRBD1	TRBV5-1	few	CASSQGGEGSYTF	TGCGCCAGCAGCCAAGGGGGCGAAGGAAGCTACACCTTC
TRBJ1-6	.	TRBV7-8	.	CASSSRGDGDSPLHF	TGTGCCAGCAGCTCCCGCGGGGATGGGGATTCACCCCTCCACTTT
TRBJ2-2	.	TRBV6-5	.	CASIVQANTGELFF	TGTGCCAGCATTGTACAGGCGAACACCGGGGAGCTGTTTTTT
TRBJ2-7	TRBD2	TRBV11-2	.	CASSSTLAATSYEQYF	TGTGCCAGCAGCTCCACACTAGCGGCGACCTCCTACGAGCAGTACTTC
TRBJ1-1	.	TRBV7-7	.	CASSLVARSAFF	TGTGCCAGCAGCTTAGTGGCCAGGTCGGCTTTCTTT
TRBJ1-5	TRBD1	TRBV7-9	.	CASSLFVSGTGVSNQPQHF	TGTGCCAGCAGCTTGTTCGTCTCCGGGACAGGGGTTAGCAATCAGCCCCAGCATTTT
TRBJ2-2	.	TRBV6-5	.	CASSYSQNTGELFF	TGTGCCAGCAGTTATAGCCAGAACACCGGGGAGCTGTTTTTT
TRBJ2-2	.	TRBV5-1	few	CASSAPSGELFF	TGCGCCAGCAGCGCACCTAGCGGGGAGCTGTTTTTT
TRBJ2-7	.	TRBV7-2	.	CASSLGWAPIYEQYF	TGTGCCAGCAGCTTAGGGTGGGCACCTATCTACGAGCAGTACTTC
TRBJ2-1	.	TRBV15	.	CATSRDAALGNEQFF	TGTGCCACCAGCAGAGATGCGGCCCTTGGGAATGAGCAGTTCTTC
TRBJ1-5	.	TRBV20-1	.	CSATDGDQPQHF	TGCAGTGCTACTGACGGGGATCAGCCCCAGCATTTT
TRBJ2-1	.	TRBV12-3/TRBV12-4	.	CASSLLRTDEQFF	TGTGCCAGCAGTTTACTCCGTACGGATGAGCAGTTCTTC
TRBJ1-5	TRBD1	TRBV4-2	.	CASNPDRGSNQPQHF	TGTGCCAGCAACCCGGACAGGGGGAGCAATCAGCCCCAGCATTTT
TRBJ1-2	.	TRBV2	.	CASSEESLGDPTLYGYTF	TGTGCCAGCAGTGAGGAGAGTTTGGGAGATCCTACCCTTTATGGCTACACCTTC
TRBJ1-1	.	TRBV24-1	.	CATSDLQGLEAFF	TGTGCCACCAGTGATTTACAGGGCCTTGAAGCTTTCTTT
TRBJ2-5	.	TRBV2	.	CASSPLVGAQETQYF	TGTGCCAGCAGCCCGCTAGTGGGGGCTCAAGAGACCCAGTACTTC
TRBJ1-6	.	TRBV2	.	CASTAHRDSYNSPLHF	TGTGCCAGCACCGCTCACAGGGACTCCTATAATTCACCCCTCCACTTT
TRBJ2-2	TRBD2	TRBV13	.	CASSPRGSAGGLRGELFF	TGTGCCAGCAGCCCGCGAGGGTCGGCGGGGGGTTTGCGAGGGGAGCTGTTTTTT
TRBJ2-7	.	TRBV3-1/TRBV3-2	.	CASSQDLIGGAKEQYF	TGTGCCAGCAGCCAAGATCTTATTGGGGGGGCGAAGGAGCAGTACTTC
TRBJ2-7	.	TRBV9	.	CASSGTAPYEQYF	TGTGCCAGCAGCGGGACAGCCCCCTACGAGCAGTACTTC
TRBJ1-2	TRBD1	TRBV29-1	.	CSVPGQGARNYGYTF	TGCAGCGTACCCGGACAGGGGGCGCGGAACTATGGCTACACCTTC
TRBJ1-2	.	TRBV27	.	CASSSLEVANYGYTF	TGTGCCAGCAGTTCCCTTGAGGTAGCTAACTATGGCTACACCTTC
TRBJ1-2	TRBD1	TRBV4-3	.	CASGKGTGGIYGYTF	TGCGCCAGCGGAAAGGGGACAGGGGGCATCTATGGCTACACCTTC
TRBJ2-4	TRBD2	TRBV6-1	.	CASSESGGMDIQYF	TGTGCCAGCAGTGAATCGGGAGGGATGGACATTCAGTACTTC
TRBJ1-4	TRBD1	TRBV19	.	CASSTDRGDAKLFF	TGTGCCAGTAGTACGGACAGGGGGGATGCAAAACTGTTTTTT
TRBJ1-5	.	TRBV28	.	CASSLTDNQPQHF	TGTGCCAGCAGTTTGACAGACAATCAGCCCCAGCATTTT
TRBJ1-4	.	TRBV6-6	.	CASSYSRQRGNEKLFF	TGTGCCAGCAGTTACTCCCGACAGCGGGGTAATGAAAAACTGTTTTTT